This entry concerns a single T cell receptor beta chain. This entry is derived from a study of blood T cell repertoires in COVID-19. Study-wide context: There were acute and convalescent COVID-19 samples, and they came from the United States, Italy and Spain. The cDNA or gDNA used as material had been derived from T cells, B-cell-depleted T cells, or PBMCs.

Trimming at V came to 4 bases and at J to 3 bases, leaving 1 base not matched to a gene. CDR3 length: 12 residues. The germline CDR1 and CDR2 sequences are SQVTM and ANQGSEA. As processed by the authors: Estimates of nucleated cell counts were drawn from the amplification of reference gene primers. Clones were sequenced by immunoSEQ multiplex PCR, and TCRdb holds only the in-frame ones, with some missing. Clone size and the V and J calls come from that table; the DNA yielded D and trimming. The sample lists some 190,000 clones, 80% to 90% seen once, with 3% to 4% in the top ten. Material for sequencing was peripheral blood. The sequence was obtained from a man in his 60s with acute or convalescent COVID-19. The V call is TRBV29-1, the J call TRBJ2-7, with 9 bases fitting TRBD1. CDR3 sequence reads: CSVVTGGYEQYF. The CDR3 nucleotides read TGCAGCGTTGTGACAGGGGGCTACGAGCAGTACTTC.